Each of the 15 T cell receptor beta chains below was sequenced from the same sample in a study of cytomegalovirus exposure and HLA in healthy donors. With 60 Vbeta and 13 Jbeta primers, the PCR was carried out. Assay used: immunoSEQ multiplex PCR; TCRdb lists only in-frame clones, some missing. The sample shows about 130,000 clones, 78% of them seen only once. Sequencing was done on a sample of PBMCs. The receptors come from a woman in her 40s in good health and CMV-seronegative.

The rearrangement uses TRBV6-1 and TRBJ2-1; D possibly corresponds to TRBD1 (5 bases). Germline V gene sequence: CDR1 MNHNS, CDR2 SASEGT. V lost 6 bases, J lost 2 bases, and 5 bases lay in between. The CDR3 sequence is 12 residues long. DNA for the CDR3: TGTGCCAGCAGAGGGGCCTACAATGAGCAGTTCTTC. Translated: CASRGAYNEQFF.

CDR3 protein: CASSTQGGPYEQYF. In DNA form, the CDR3 reads TGTGCCAGCAGTACCCAGGGGGGACCCTACGAGCAGTACTTC. V usage is TRBV2 and J usage is TRBJ2-7; perhaps TRBD1 as D (7 bases). Between the trimmed V and J ends, which lost 5 bases and 2 bases, there was a span of 13 bases. CDR1 is SNHLY and CDR2 is FYNNEI in the germline V gene. The CDR3 contains 14 residues.

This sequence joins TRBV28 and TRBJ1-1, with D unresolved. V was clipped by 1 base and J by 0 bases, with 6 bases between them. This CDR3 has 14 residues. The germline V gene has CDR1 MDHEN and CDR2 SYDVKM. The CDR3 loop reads CASSLYKMNTEAFF. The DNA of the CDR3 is TGTGCCAGCAGTTTATACAAGATGAACACTGAAGCTTTCTTT.

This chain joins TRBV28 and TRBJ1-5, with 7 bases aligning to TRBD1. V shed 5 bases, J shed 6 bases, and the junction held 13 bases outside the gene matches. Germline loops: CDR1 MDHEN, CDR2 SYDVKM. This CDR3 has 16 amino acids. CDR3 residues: CASSPRTGSFGQPQHF. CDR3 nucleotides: TGTGCCAGCAGTCCCCGGACAGGTTCGTTCGGTCAGCCCCAGCATTTT.

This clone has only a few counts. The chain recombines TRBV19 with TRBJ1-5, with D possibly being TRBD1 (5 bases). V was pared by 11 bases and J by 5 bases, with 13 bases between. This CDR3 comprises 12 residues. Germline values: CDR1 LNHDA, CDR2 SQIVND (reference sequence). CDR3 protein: CASKTRDQPQHF. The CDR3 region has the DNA TGTGCCTCAAAGACCAGGGATCAGCCCCAGCATTTT.

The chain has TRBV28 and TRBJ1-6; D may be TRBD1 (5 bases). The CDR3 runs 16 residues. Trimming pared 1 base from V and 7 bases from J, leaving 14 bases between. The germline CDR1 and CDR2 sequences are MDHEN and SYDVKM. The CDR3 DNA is TGTGCCAGCAGTTTATCAGGCAGGGTGGGAAATTCACCCCTCCACTTT. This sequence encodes CASSLSGRVGNSPLHF.

Here the CDR3 DNA reads TGTGCCAGCGGAAACAGGGGGGCTAATGAAAAACTGTTTTTT. Protein sequence: CASGNRGANEKLFF. V and J are TRBV2 and TRBJ1-4; 8 bases map to TRBD1. The CDR3 spans 14 residues. V lost 8 bases, J lost 3 bases, and 5 bases stayed unmatched. The germline gives CDR1 SNHLY, CDR2 FYNNEI.

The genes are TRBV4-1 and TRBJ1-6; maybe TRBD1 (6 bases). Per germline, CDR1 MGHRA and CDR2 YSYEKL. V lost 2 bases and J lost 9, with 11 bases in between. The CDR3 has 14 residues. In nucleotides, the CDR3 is TGCGCCAGCAGCCAACCCAAACAGGGTTCACCCCTCCACTTT. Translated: CASSQPKQGSPLHF.

In nucleotides, the CDR3 is TGCGCCAGCAGTGCCGGGGATGGGTCACCCCTCCACTTT. It encodes CASSAGDGSPLHF. V gene TRBV10-2 combines with J gene TRBJ1-6; D remains unclear. Germline lookup yields CDR1 WSHSY and CDR2 SAAADI. The CDR3 consists of 13 residues. Trimming took off 4 bases at V and 10 bases at J, with 11 bases between the two ends.

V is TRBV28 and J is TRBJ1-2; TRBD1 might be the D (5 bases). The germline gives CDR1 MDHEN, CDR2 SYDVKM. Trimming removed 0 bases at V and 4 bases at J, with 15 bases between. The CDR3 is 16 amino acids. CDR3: CASSLCPRGEAYGYTF. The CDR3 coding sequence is TGTGCCAGCAGTTTATGCCCTCGGGGGGAGGCCTATGGCTACACCTTC.

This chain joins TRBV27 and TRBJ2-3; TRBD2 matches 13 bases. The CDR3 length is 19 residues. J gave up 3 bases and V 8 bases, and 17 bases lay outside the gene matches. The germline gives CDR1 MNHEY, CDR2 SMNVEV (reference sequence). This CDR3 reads CASGPGLAGSGSLTDTQYF. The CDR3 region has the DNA TGTGCCAGCGGCCCGGGACTAGCGGGATCCGGGTCCCTGACAGATACGCAGTATTTT.

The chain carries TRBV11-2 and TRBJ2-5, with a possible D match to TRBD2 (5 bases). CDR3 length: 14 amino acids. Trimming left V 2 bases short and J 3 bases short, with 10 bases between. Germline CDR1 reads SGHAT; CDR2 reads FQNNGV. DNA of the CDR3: TGTGCCAGCAGCTTAAGCTGGGAGAAAGAGACCCAGTACTTC. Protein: CASSLSWEKETQYF.

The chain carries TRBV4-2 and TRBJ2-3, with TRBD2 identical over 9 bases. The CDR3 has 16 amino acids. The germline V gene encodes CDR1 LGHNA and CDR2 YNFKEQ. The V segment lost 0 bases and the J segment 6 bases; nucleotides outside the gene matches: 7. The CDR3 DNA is TGTGCCAGCAGCCAAGAAATAGCGGGAGTGGCCGATACGCAGTATTTT. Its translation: CASSQEIAGVADTQYF.

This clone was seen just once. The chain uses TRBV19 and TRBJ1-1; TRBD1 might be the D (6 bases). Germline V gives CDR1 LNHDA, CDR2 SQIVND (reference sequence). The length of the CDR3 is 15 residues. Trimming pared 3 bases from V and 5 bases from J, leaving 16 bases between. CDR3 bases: TGTGCCAGTAGTATCCAGGGGCCAGAGGGAACTGAAGCTTTCTTT. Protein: CASSIQGPEGTEAFF.

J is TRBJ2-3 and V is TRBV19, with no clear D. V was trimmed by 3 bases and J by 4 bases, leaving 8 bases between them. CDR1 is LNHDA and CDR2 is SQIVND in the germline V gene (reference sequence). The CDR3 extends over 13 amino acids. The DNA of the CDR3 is TGTGCCAGTAGTATTCTAGTCCCAGATACGCAGTATTTT. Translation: CASSILVPDTQYF.